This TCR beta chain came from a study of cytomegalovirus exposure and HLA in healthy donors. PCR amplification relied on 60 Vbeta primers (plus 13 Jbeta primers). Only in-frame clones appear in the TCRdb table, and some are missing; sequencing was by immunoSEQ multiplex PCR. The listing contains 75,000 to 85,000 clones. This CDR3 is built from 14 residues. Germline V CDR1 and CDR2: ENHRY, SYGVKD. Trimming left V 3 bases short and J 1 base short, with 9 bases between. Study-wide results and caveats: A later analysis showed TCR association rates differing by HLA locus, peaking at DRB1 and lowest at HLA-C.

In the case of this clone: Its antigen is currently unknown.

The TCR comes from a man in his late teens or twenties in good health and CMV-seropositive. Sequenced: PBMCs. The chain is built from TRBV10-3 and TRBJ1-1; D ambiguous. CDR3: CAISDVTGNTEAFF. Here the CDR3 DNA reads TGTGCCATCAGTGATGTGACGGGGAACACTGAAGCTTTCTTT.